These T cell receptor beta chains were read from a single sample in a study of shared clonotypes between healthy human individuals. Profiled with immunoSEQ multiplex PCR; TCRdb holds only in-frame clones, not every one. The table shows under 2.5 million clones, with around 93% occurring only once. Sequencing was carried out using naive CD4+ T cells from PBMCs. These receptors originate from a young man in good health. Some clones in this sample may be carry-over from other donors' samples. The conserved cysteine and the conserved F or W are not part of the CDR3 here.

TRBV7-2	TRBJ2-1	ASSPSGRSGYNEQF
TRBV10-3	TRBJ2-7	ATSSGDEQY
TRBV5-5	TRBJ1-5	ASSPATGTYSNQPQH
TRBV28	TRBJ2-3	ASSLGLFTDTQY
TRBV7-9	TRBJ2-5	ASSLGQGVGETQY
TRBV6-5	TRBJ2-7	ASRRGRVYEQY
TRBV7-3	TRBJ1-2	ASSLSPESRYGYT
TRBV9	TRBJ2-7	ASSVGTSGNYEQY
TRBV5-3	TRBJ1-4	ARSHGPQDATNEKLF
TRBV5-1	TRBJ2-5	ASSLGSETQY
TRBV4-2	TRBJ1-4	ASSPDSTGRREKLF
TRBV5-4	TRBJ1-4	ASSHRGSQEKLF
TRBV5-1	TRBJ2-2	ASFGTSETGELF
TRBV12-5	TRBJ2-1	ASGSQLREQF
TRBV28	TRBJ1-1	ASSLTWTEAF
TRBV7-6	TRBJ1-3	ASSLGGAGNTIY
TRBV10-1	TRBJ1-1	ASSESGGRDTEAF
TRBV5-6	TRBJ2-7	ASSWTSWGEQY
TRBV11-1	TRBJ2-7	ASSLWTQSSYEQY
TRBV6-4	TRBJ2-1	ASRADSYNEQF
TRBV27	TRBJ2-7	ASSTTGRLNEQY
TRBV19	TRBJ1-6	ASSTSGQWDSPLH
TRBV7-9	TRBJ2-5	ASSDQETQY
TRBV7-9	TRBJ2-7	ASDGTGSSYEQY
TRBV19	TRBJ1-2	ASSIIPGMTEDGYT
TRBV5-1	TRBJ2-1	ASSSGTSYNEQF
TRBV29-1	TRBJ2-3	SALGLAGGTDTQY
TRBV2	TRBJ2-2	ASARAGELF
TRBV11-2	TRBJ2-3	ASSLNALTDTQY
TRBV5-4	TRBJ1-2	ASSLDRNYGYT
TRBV6-5	TRBJ1-2	ASRYSGQPFYGYT
TRBV4-1	TRBJ2-7	ASSQGEVRGYEQY
TRBV28	TRBJ2-1	ASSWGGIGLMSEQF
TRBV18	TRBJ1-1	ASSPTKGWTGGPEAF
TRBV6-5	TRBJ2-7	ASSYDGASGSYEQY
TRBV27	TRBJ2-7	ASSLAGQGALGQY
TRBV30	TRBJ1-5	AWRSGQNQPQH
TRBV10-3	TRBJ1-2	ATPGDSNYGYT